One and the same sample provided the 29 T cell receptor beta chains below, sequenced in a study of blood T cell repertoires in COVID-19. The assay was immunoSEQ multiplex PCR, and TCRdb's table has in-frame clones only and misses some. This sample yields about 210,000 clones, of which 84% are seen a single time; 2% to 2.5% belongs to the top ten. The specimen was peripheral blood. These receptors were taken from a man aged 35 to 55 who had recovered from COVID-19.

The chain carries TRBV6-5 and TRBJ2-2; D may be TRBD2 (5 bases). This CDR3 is built from 15 residues. Germline V gene sequence: CDR1 MNHEY, CDR2 SVGAGI. V lost 2 bases and J lost 2, with 9 bases in between. CDR3 nucleotides: TGTGCCAGCAGTTACGAGGGTCTTAACACCGGGGAGCTGTTTTTT. Encoded protein: CASSYEGLNTGELFF.

This rearrangement joins TRBV15 to TRBJ2-3; possible D gene TRBD2, 6 bases. V lost 3 bases and J 6 bases, leaving 10 bases between the germline ends. The germline V gene has CDR1 LNHNV and CDR2 YYDKDF (reference sequence). The CDR3 is 13 residues long. This CDR3 is CATSRQEGDTQYF. DNA for the CDR3: TGTGCCACCAGCAGGCAGGAGGGGGATACGCAGTATTTT. Full variable domain (outside the CDR3, taken from reference TRBV15 and TRBJ2-3): DAMVIQNPRYQVTQFGKPVTLSCSQTLNHNVMYWYQQKSSQAPKLLFHYYDKDFNNEADTPDNFQSRRPNTSFCFLDIRSPGLGDTAMYLCATSRQEGDTQYFGPGTRLTVL.

The gene calls are TRBV4-1 and TRBJ2-3, with a possible D match to TRBD2 (5 bases). The CDR3 runs 12 residues. Germline values: CDR1 MGHRA, CDR2 YSYEKL. Trimming pared 4 bases from V and 10 bases from J, leaving 12 bases between. CDR3 sequence reads: CASSPDYYPQYF. CDR3 coding DNA: TGCGCCAGCAGCCCTGACTACTACCCGCAGTATTTT.

The V and J genes are TRBV7-2 and TRBJ2-2, with D possibly TRBD2 on 5 matching bases. CDR3 size: 15 residues. V was clipped by 5 bases and J by 2 bases, with 12 bases between them. Germline CDR1 SGHTA, CDR2 FQGNSA. The CDR3 reads CASSLLGRNTGELFF. CDR3 in DNA: TGTGCCAGCAGCCTATTGGGGAGAAACACCGGGGAGCTGTTTTTT. Full variable domain (rest looked up from reference TRBV7-2 and TRBJ2-2): GAGVSQSPSNKVTEKGKDVELRCDPISGHTALYWYRQSLGQGLEFLIYFQGNSAPDKSGLPSDRFSAERTGGSVSTLTIQRTQQEDSAVYLCASSLLGRNTGELFFGEGSRLTVL.

In this sample, this clone turned up a few times. The genes are TRBV6-5 and TRBJ2-5, with D tentatively TRBD2 (5 bases). CDR3 size: 16 residues. The germline V and J ends were trimmed by 1 base and 5 bases, with 17 bases remaining between them. Germline CDR1 is MNHEY and CDR2 is SVGAGI. The CDR3 loop reads CASSYWVSGAGETQYF. The CDR3 nucleotides read TGTGCCAGCAGTTACTGGGTGAGCGGTGCTGGGGAGACCCAGTACTTC.

The V and J genes are TRBV19 and TRBJ1-1; TRBD1 matches 7 bases. Looked up from germline, CDR1 is LNHDA and CDR2 is SQIVND (reference sequence). The CDR3 length is 17 residues. Germline trimming cut 6 bases from V and 1 base from J; bases unmatched to any gene: 14. CDR3 sequence (DNA): TGTGCCAGTAGGCCAGGGGTAGACAGGGCCCCGAACACTGAAGCTTTCTTT. Translated: CASRPGVDRAPNTEAFF.

The V and J genes are TRBV18 and TRBJ1-2; D is perhaps TRBD1 (5 bases). V lost 4 bases and J lost 4, with 10 bases in between. The CDR3 has 13 residues. Germline V gives CDR1 KGHSH, CDR2 LQKENI. The CDR3 loop is CASSLDSLYGYTF. The CDR3 region has the DNA TGTGCCAGCTCACTCGACAGCCTCTATGGCTACACCTTC.

This clone was recorded only once. This chain connects TRBV5-1 to TRBJ2-7; possible D gene TRBD1, 6 bases. From germline, CDR1 is SGHRS and CDR2 YFSETQ. The germline V and J ends were trimmed by 4 bases and 0 bases, with 14 bases remaining between them. The CDR3 covers 15 residues. CDR3 bases: TGCGCCAGCAGCCTCTACCTGGACAGCTCCTACGAGCAGTACTTC. Translating gives CASSLYLDSSYEQYF.

V gene TRBV5-5 combines with J gene TRBJ1-1; 8 bases fit TRBD1. The germline CDR1 and CDR2 sequences are SGHKS and YYEKEE (reference sequence). The CDR3 loop spans 17 amino acids. With 2 bases clipped from V and 1 base from J, the junction kept 10 bases outside the gene matches. The CDR3 protein is CASSFDRGGVGNTEAFF. The CDR3 coding sequence is TGTGCCAGCAGCTTCGACAGGGGAGGAGTTGGGAACACTGAAGCTTTCTTT.

J is TRBJ2-2 and V is TRBV3-1 (or the pseudogene TRBV3-2); D is possibly TRBD2 (5 bases). The CDR3 is 14 residues long. Trimming pared 1 base from V and 5 bases from J, leaving 8 bases between. Looked up from germline, CDR1 is LGHDT and CDR2 is YNNKEL (reference sequence). CDR3 sequence reads: CASSQVRGTGELFF. CDR3 nucleotide sequence: TGTGCCAGCAGCCAAGTTCGAGGGACCGGGGAGCTGTTTTTT.

V and J are TRBV7-9 and TRBJ2-1; D is unresolved. CDR1 SEHNR and CDR2 FQNEAQ come from the germline V gene (reference sequence). V shed 9 bases and J shed 6 bases, with 15 bases lying between them. CDR3 size: 13 residues. The CDR3 region has the DNA TGTGCCAGAGGTGGGCTGGTTGGCAATGAGCAGTTCTTC. This translates into CARGGLVGNEQFF.

The chain is built from TRBV19 and TRBJ1-2, with unresolved D. Trimming pared 5 bases from V and 4 bases from J, leaving 11 bases between. The CDR3 sequence is 13 residues long. Per germline, CDR1 LNHDA and CDR2 SQIVND (reference sequence). This chain's CDR3 is CASSLPGFYGYTF. Written as DNA, the CDR3 is TGTGCCAGTAGTTTACCGGGATTCTATGGCTACACCTTC.

The count of this clone is one. The genes are TRBV11-3 and TRBJ2-7, with 7 bases lining up with TRBD1. This CDR3 comprises 13 residues. CDR1 SGHNT and CDR2 YENEEA come from the germline V gene. J lost 0 bases, V lost 8 bases, and 4 bases had no gene match. CDR3 in DNA: TGTGCCAGCTCCGGGACAGACTCCTACGAGCAGTACTTC. Translation gives CASSGTDSYEQYF. Supplemented by reference TRBV11-3 and TRBJ2-7, the full variable domain reads EAGVVQSPRYKIIEKKQPVAFWCNPISGHNTLYWYLQNLGQGPELLIRYENEEAVDDSQLPKDRFSAERLKGVDSTLKIQPAELGDSAVYLCASSGTDSYEQYFGPGTRLTVT.

The chain has TRBV30 and TRBJ1-4; D is ambiguous. The CDR3 has 12 amino acids. V gave up 4 bases and J gave up 6 bases, with 9 bases separating them. Germline loops: CDR1 GTSNPN, CDR2 SVGIG (reference sequence). As DNA, the CDR3 is TGTGCCTGGACCCCCGGGGATGAAAAACTGTTTTTT. Protein product: CAWTPGDEKLFF.

This clone is a singleton in its sample. The genes are TRBV5-1 and TRBJ2-7; possibly TRBD1 for D (5 bases). Per the germline V gene, CDR1 is SGHRS and CDR2 is YFSETQ. The CDR3 is 13 residues long. V shed 5 bases and J shed 3 bases, with 12 bases lying between them. The CDR3 loop is CASSIFTGYEQYF. The DNA of the CDR3 is TGCGCCAGCAGTATCTTTACAGGCTACGAGCAGTACTTC.

The chain recombines TRBV19 with TRBJ1-6; 11 nucleotides match TRBD1. This CDR3 is built from 17 residues. Losses at the gene ends were 3 bases for V and 8 bases for J; bases not matched to a gene: 9. CDR1 and CDR2 (germline): LNHDA, SQIVND (reference sequence). The CDR3 is CASSILGQGALDSPLHF. CDR3 bases: TGTGCCAGTAGTATTTTAGGACAGGGGGCTCTGGATTCACCCCTCCACTTT.

The genes are TRBV7-2 and TRBJ1-2; 9 bases are a match to TRBD1. This CDR3 comprises 16 residues. Trimming removed 4 bases from V and 4 bases from J; junction bases left unmatched: 10. Germline CDR1 and CDR2: SGHTA and FQGNSA. The CDR3 sequence: CASSSEQGALAYGYTF. CDR3 in DNA: TGTGCCAGCAGCTCTGAACAGGGGGCGCTTGCCTATGGCTACACCTTC.

This chain uses TRBV18 with TRBJ2-3; 7 nucleotides agree with TRBD2. The CDR3 extends over 13 amino acids. Germline values: CDR1 KGHSH, CDR2 LQKENI. The junction had 1 base not matched to a gene; V was cut back by 2 bases and J by 5 bases. CDR3 coding DNA: TGTGCCAGCTCACCAGGGGAGGGAGATACGCAGTATTTT. It codes for CASSPGEGDTQYF.

This clone appeared once. The chain has TRBV5-6 and TRBJ1-5, with a tentative D call TRBD1 (5 bases). The CDR3 extends over 14 amino acids. Germline V CDR1 and CDR2: SGHDT, YYEEEE. Trimming stripped 4 bases from V and 4 bases from J, with 12 bases between. CDR3 coding DNA: TGTGCCAGCAGCCTCGGGACTCCAAATCAGCCCCAGCATTTT. This codes for CASSLGTPNQPQHF.

This clone came up a few times. At one of its ends the junction is not consistent with the germline gene, which may arise from a read error. This chain joins TRBV15 and TRBJ2-7; D ambiguous. CDR1 is LNHNV and CDR2 is YYDKDF in the germline V gene (reference sequence). The length of the CDR3 is 12 residues. The CDR3, as DNA: TGTGCCACCAGCAGAGATTCGAGGATTCGGGACTTC. It specifies CATSRDSRIRDF.

This chain uses TRBV6-2 or TRBV6-3 with TRBJ1-2; no clear D gene. Trimming removed 0 bases at V and 7 bases at J, with 18 bases between. CDR3 length: 16 residues. The germline V gene has CDR1 MNHEY and CDR2 SVGEGT. The CDR3 sequence: CASSYSISGVSGGYTF. The CDR3 DNA sequence: TGTGCCAGCAGTTACTCGATATCCGGGGTAAGCGGTGGCTACACCTTC.

The chain has TRBV10-3 and TRBJ1-5, with 10 bases aligning to TRBD1. This CDR3 has 15 residues. V shed 4 bases, J shed 7 bases, and the junction held 7 bases outside the gene matches. Germline CDR1 and CDR2: ENHRY and SYGVKD. CDR3 nucleotide sequence: TGTGCCATCAGTGCGGAGACAGGGGGCTTACAGCCCCAGCATTTT. The encoded protein is CAISAETGGLQPQHF.

This clone showed up just a few times. The V and J genes are TRBV9 and TRBJ2-2; TRBD2 might be the D (5 bases). The germline V gene encodes CDR1 SGDLS and CDR2 YYNGEE. The V gene lost 5 bases and the J gene lost 1 base, with 6 bases spanning the gap. The CDR3 is 13 amino acids. This CDR3 is CASRSGNTGELFF. The CDR3 DNA is TGTGCCAGCAGGAGCGGGAACACCGGGGAGCTGTTTTTT.

The J gene is TRBJ2-5, the V gene TRBV7-9; 10 nucleotides agree with TRBD1. Unmatched junction bases numbered 9, after V lost 5 bases and J lost 3 bases. CDR1 SEHNR and CDR2 FQNEAQ come from the germline V gene (reference sequence). CDR3 length equals 16 residues. Here the CDR3 reads CASSRGPGQGKETQYF. Written as DNA, the CDR3 is TGTGCCAGCAGCCGGGGGCCGGGACAGGGGAAAGAGACCCAGTACTTC. The full variable domain, with the rest looked up from reference TRBV7-9 and TRBJ2-5, is DTGVSQNPRHKITKRGQNVTFRCDPISEHNRLYWYRQTLGQGPEFLTYFQNEAQLEKSRLLSDRFSAERPKGSFSTLEIQRTEQGDSAMYLCASSRGPGQGKETQYFGPGTRLLVL.

The CDR3 coding sequence is TGTGCCAGCAGCTTTCAAGCTAGCTACAATGAGCAGTTCTTC. This sequence encodes CASSFQASYNEQFF. The chain recombines TRBV5-5 with TRBJ2-1; D unresolved. V lost 2 bases to trimming and J lost 3 bases, with 9 bases between them. CDR1 is SGHKS, CDR2 YYEKEE, per germline (reference sequence). The CDR3 consists of 14 residues. Based on the CDR3 plus reference TRBV5-5 and TRBJ2-1, the full variable domain is DAGVTQSPTHLIKTRGQQVTLRCSPISGHKSVSWYQQVLGQGPQFIFQYYEKEERGRGNFPDRFSARQFPNYSSELNVNALLLGDSALYLCASSFQASYNEQFFGPGTRLTVL.

The CDR3 DNA follows: TGTGCCAGCAGCTTAGGGCGAGCGGGAACTCTGGAGCAGTACTTC. It codes for CASSLGRAGTLEQYF. The chain combines TRBV7-8 with TRBJ2-7, with TRBD2 identical over 7 bases. The germline V gene has CDR1 SGHVS and CDR2 FQNEAQ. The V segment lost 1 base and the J segment 7 bases; nucleotides outside the gene matches: 10. The CDR3 length is 15 residues.

This clone was recorded only once. The V call is TRBV10-3, the J call TRBJ2-1; tentatively, D is TRBD2 (6 bases). The V and J ends lost 6 bases and 0 bases respectively, with 12 bases between them. The CDR3 spans 15 residues. Germline values: CDR1 ENHRY, CDR2 SYGVKD. CDR3 nucleotide sequence: TGTGCCATCAGACTGGACGGGAGCTCCTACAATGAGCAGTTCTTC. It translates to CAIRLDGSSYNEQFF.

The chain employs TRBV7-2 and TRBJ1-2; possibly TRBD1 for D (6 bases). V was clipped by 3 bases and J by 5 bases, with 13 bases between them. Germline CDR1 reads SGHTA; CDR2 reads FQGNSA. CDR3 length: 14 amino acids. The CDR3 DNA follows: TGTGCCAGCAGCTTGGACAGTTTTTTTTATGGCTACACCTTC. Translating gives CASSLDSFFYGYTF.

The chain recombines TRBV29-1 with TRBJ2-5, with D possibly being TRBD2 (6 bases). The length of the CDR3 is 14 residues. The germline CDR1 and CDR2 sequences are SQVTM and ANQGSEA. Trimming stripped 4 bases from V and 2 bases from J, with 14 bases between. The CDR3 spells CSVAVHGGQETQYF. The CDR3 region has the DNA TGCAGCGTTGCCGTTCATGGGGGGCAAGAGACCCAGTACTTC. Full variable domain (rest looked up from reference TRBV29-1 and TRBJ2-5): SAVISQKPSRDICQRGTSLTIQCQVDSQVTMMFWYRQQPGQSLTLIATANQGSEATYESGFVIDKFPISRPNLTFSTLTVSNMSPEDSSIYLCSVAVHGGQETQYFGPGTRLLVL.